The 17 T cell receptor beta chains given below trace back to one sample, sequenced in a study of blood T cell repertoires in COVID-19. Method: immunoSEQ multiplex PCR; TCRdb's copy keeps in-frame clones and lacks some. The sample shows 260,000 or so clones, around 90% of them seen only once. The specimen was peripheral blood. Receptor source: a human donor in a cohort sampled during active COVID-19.

CDR3 in DNA: TGTGCCAGCAACAAGGGACAGGATGGCTACACCTTC. This sequence encodes CASNKGQDGYTF. The rearrangement uses TRBV2 and TRBJ1-2; 8 bases line up with TRBD1. Germline loops: CDR1 SNHLY, CDR2 FYNNEI. Germline trimming cut 7 bases from V and 6 bases from J; bases unmatched to any gene: 4. The CDR3 runs to 12 residues.

The V and J genes are TRBV19 and TRBJ1-1; TRBD1 agrees at 9 bases. CDR1 and CDR2 from the germline V gene are LNHDA and SQIVND (reference sequence). The CDR3 covers 15 residues. J gave up 0 bases and V 7 bases, and 6 bases lay outside the gene matches. The CDR3 DNA is TGTGCCAGTACCCTGGACAGGGGATTGAACACTGAAGCTTTCTTT. It encodes CASTLDRGLNTEAFF.

The V gene is TRBV10-3, the J gene TRBJ2-2; 8 bases are a match to TRBD1. This CDR3 has 16 amino acids. CDR1 ENHRY and CDR2 SYGVKD come from the germline V gene. The V gene end was trimmed by 6 bases and the J gene end by 5 bases; junction bases not matched to a gene: 11. The DNA for the CDR3 is TGTGCCATCAGCCGTCCAGGGGGCGTTGGGACCGGGGAGCTGTTTTTT. Residues: CAISRPGGVGTGELFF.

The rearrangement joins TRBV7-9 to TRBJ1-2, with TRBD1 matching 9 bases. This CDR3 comprises 14 residues. Germline assignment: CDR1 SEHNR and CDR2 FQNEAQ (reference sequence). Germline trimming cut 3 bases from V and 6 bases from J; bases unmatched to any gene: 5. This CDR3 reads CASSLGTGTDGYTF. CDR3 DNA sequence: TGTGCCAGCAGCTTGGGGACAGGGACGGATGGCTACACCTTC.

The chain uses TRBV4-3 and TRBJ1-1, with TRBD1 identical over 7 bases. Trimming cost V 1 base and J 0 bases; bases outside gene matches: 8. CDR1 LGHNA and CDR2 YSLEER come from the germline V gene. The length of the CDR3 is 17 residues. Here the CDR3 DNA reads TGCGCCAGCAGCCAAGTGTTACAGGGGCCCATGAACACTGAAGCTTTCTTT. Protein sequence: CASSQVLQGPMNTEAFF.

The chain links TRBV11-2 to TRBJ2-2; 7 positions agree with TRBD1. Germline V gene lookup returns CDR1 SGHAT and CDR2 FQNNGV. CDR3 length: 17 residues. Unmatched junction bases numbered 10, after V lost 5 bases and J lost 1 base. Here the CDR3 DNA reads TGTGCCAGCAGCCCCGGTCAATGGGACAGGAACACCGGGGAGCTGTTTTTT. Translating it yields CASSPGQWDRNTGELFF.

The V call is TRBV12-5, the J call TRBJ2-1, with TRBD2 identical over 15 bases. Looked up from germline, CDR1 is LGHNT and CDR2 is FRNRAP. The ends lost 5 bases at V and 9 bases at J; junction bases unmatched: 11. The CDR3 length is 17 residues. CDR3: CASGLTLGTSGGIEQFF. The CDR3 coding sequence is TGTGCTAGTGGTCTCACGCTCGGGACTAGCGGGGGGATTGAGCAGTTCTTC.

V gene TRBV19 combines with J gene TRBJ2-1; D is perhaps TRBD1 (5 bases). CDR1 and CDR2 from the germline V gene are LNHDA and SQIVND (reference sequence). V was clipped by 6 bases and J by 5 bases, with 20 bases between them. There are 16 residues in the CDR3. The DNA of the CDR3 is TGTGCCAGTAGCCCCTGGAGCAGGGAACTTGACAATGAGCAGTTCTTC. Encoded protein: CASSPWSRELDNEQFF.

The genes are TRBV2 and TRBJ1-5; 10 nucleotides match TRBD1. Germline CDR1 reads SNHLY; CDR2 reads FYNNEI. V shed 6 bases and J 5 bases; nucleotides not matched to a gene: 13. The CDR3 is 17 amino acids. The CDR3 bases are TGTGCCAGCAGCGTAGCGGCCGGGACAGGGGCCGATCAGCCCCAGCATTTT. It specifies CASSVAAGTGADQPQHF.

The chain is built from TRBV7-8 and TRBJ1-5; 7 bases agree with TRBD1. CDR1 and CDR2 from the germline V gene are SGHVS and FQNEAQ. This CDR3 is built from 15 residues. V lost 5 bases to trimming and J lost 1 base; unmatched junction nucleotides: 5. CDR3 loop: CASSVSQGSNQPQHF. The CDR3 DNA is TGTGCCAGCAGCGTGTCACAGGGGAGCAATCAGCCCCAGCATTTT.

This clone was found once. The chain carries TRBV10-1 and TRBJ1-2; no reliable D call. The CDR3 totals 18 residues. V was trimmed by 7 bases and J by 3 bases, leaving 27 bases between them. Germline CDR1 and CDR2: WNHNN and SYGVQD (reference sequence). CDR3 sequence reads: CASTTQWRTLPGDYGYTF. The CDR3 coding sequence is TGCGCCAGCACCACTCAATGGCGAACTCTACCGGGAGACTATGGCTACACCTTC.

The chain has TRBV4-2 and TRBJ2-7; D unresolved. Trimming took off 2 bases at V and 0 bases at J, with 5 bases between the two ends. The CDR3 length is 13 residues. In germline, CDR1 is LGHNA, CDR2 YNFKEQ. The CDR3 here is CASSQQNSYEQYF. The CDR3 DNA follows: TGTGCCAGCAGCCAACAAAACTCCTACGAGCAGTACTTC.

V and J are TRBV7-3 and TRBJ1-1; D is perhaps TRBD1 (5 bases). Germline lookup yields CDR1 SGHTA and CDR2 FQGTGA. This CDR3 spans 18 amino acids. V lost 6 bases and J 1 base, leaving 24 bases between the germline ends. CDR3 region: CASSFILYLRRGNTEAFF. The CDR3 DNA reads TGTGCCAGCAGTTTTATACTCTACCTGAGGAGGGGGAACACTGAAGCTTTCTTT.

The J gene is TRBJ1-5, the V gene TRBV28; no reliable D call. The CDR3 totals 18 residues. Germline V gene lookup returns CDR1 MDHEN and CDR2 SYDVKM. Trimming cost V 2 bases and J 6 bases, with 23 bases left between them. The CDR3, as DNA: TGTGCCAGCAGTTTAGGGCTGTATCGTGTGCTTCGGGGTCAGCCCCAGCATTTT. Translating it yields CASSLGLYRVLRGQPQHF.

The CDR3 protein is CASSEDEGIRNQPQHF. CDR3 in DNA: TGTGCCAGCAGTGAAGATGAGGGTATTCGCAATCAGCCCCAGCATTTT. The gene calls are TRBV6-1 and TRBJ1-5; D not certain. Germline V lookup: CDR1 MNHNS, CDR2 SASEGT. The CDR3 covers 16 residues. The V and J ends lost 1 base and 2 bases respectively, with 12 bases between them.

The chain employs TRBV24-1 and TRBJ1-2; D is possibly TRBD1 (6 bases). Germline values: CDR1 KGHDR, CDR2 SFDVKD. This CDR3 has 12 residues. Between the trimmed V and J ends, which lost 2 bases and 6 bases, there was a span of 6 bases. DNA for the CDR3: TGTGCCACCAGTGATTGGGACAATGGCTACACCTTC. Translated: CATSDWDNGYTF.

In its sample, this clone was seen once. The chain has TRBV12-3 or TRBV12-4 and TRBJ2-7; TRBD2 matches 7 bases. Losses at the gene ends were 7 bases for V and 2 bases for J; bases not matched to a gene: 5. This CDR3 is 13 amino acids long. The CDR3 protein is CASKLRETYEQYF. As DNA, the CDR3 is TGTGCCAGCAAGTTGCGGGAGACCTACGAGCAGTACTTC.